This TCR beta chain was identified in a study of early T cells in non-severe SARS-CoV-2 infection (dated by TCRdb to about 2021). Background for the entire study: TCR sequencing used bulk RNA from unsorted whole blood, so alpha and beta chains could not be paired.

Library prep was done by 5' RACE. Sequencing instrument: NextSeq 500. In the TCR library protocol, unique molecular identifiers were attached to individual cDNA molecules to correct for PCR bias and sequencing error. Sequencing covered both TCR alpha and beta chains, and within each sample the abundances of alpha and beta sequences were tightly co-correlated. Turning to the authors' computational methods: Decombinator V4 was used to annotate TCR sequences for V gene, J gene and CDR3. Expanded TCRs were defined as changing significantly between any two time points under a Poisson model with p below 0.0001. TCR abundances were normalised to the total number of TCRs sequenced in each sample and reported as counts per million. TRAV1-2 paired with TRAJ12, TRAJ20 or TRAJ33 defined MAIT TCRs, while TRAV10 paired with TRAJ18 defined iNKT TCRs. A search of VDJdb, accessed on 1 November 2021, was run for TCRs annotated to CMV, EBV and SARS-CoV-2, with TCRs annotated for multiple antigens excluded. TCRdb reanalyzed the raw reads on its own, using fastp at Q25 for trimming and MiXCR for clone calling, and kept in-frame beta chains. Entries that share a CDR3 protein sequence are merged under the most common genes and DNA. None of the V and J calls come from the authors' own analysis; TCRdb made them. The sample table lists approximately 69,000 distinct CDR3 sequences, about an eighth of them with a count of one. The biggest ten clones account for 5.5% to 6% of the sample.

This was a case-control study nested in a cohort of healthcare workers in London, UK, who had nasopharyngeal swab PCR tests and blood samples taken every week. Healthcare workers were enrolled in the week of the UK lockdown, from 23 to 31 March 2020, and were followed every week for up to roughly 15 weeks. V and J are trimmed by 7 bases and 5 bases, and the gene matches miss 16 bases of the junction. The CDR3 sequence holds 15 residues, the cysteine and phenylalanine included. Of all the DNA, just the CDR3 is kept, 45 bases in frame from base 1. CDR1 and CDR2 are drawn from the germline V gene: SQVTM, ANQGSEA. This clonotype has ten or more counts. It has no known antigen specificity. No per-base quality is available; no much larger clone lies one base away. Paper-wide results and their limitations: VDJdb matching was skewed toward anti-spike CD8 responses and likely underestimated virus-specific expansions, missing private and CD4 specificities.

This specimen was whole blood, taken at baseline. The sequence links TRBV29-1 to TRBJ1-1; 7 central nucleotides agree with TRBD1. The sequence was collected from an adult who was a healthcare worker with PCR-confirmed SARS-CoV-2 infection or an uninfected control (not recorded which). The CDR3 reads CSALAQQGPGTEAFF. The sequenced DNA is TGCAGCGCACTCGCCCAACAGGGGCCGGGTACTGAAGCTTTCTTT.